Here is one T cell receptor beta chain with its context. The CDR3 totals 14 residues. Germline V lookup: CDR1 LNHDA, CDR2 SQIVND (reference sequence). V shed 4 bases and J 1 base; nucleotides not matched to a gene: 2. Clones were read by immunoSEQ multiplex PCR, and TCRdb kept only the in-frame ones, dropping some. Of about 50,000 clones detected, 93% appear once; the ten largest clones hold 20% to 25%. This record comes from a study of control samples from healthy donors and cancer patients. The receptor was derived from a woman aged 45 to 65 with head and neck cancer. The chain uses TRBV19 and TRBJ2-3, with 7 nucleotides matching TRBD1. The sample comprised PBMCs. CDR3 region: CASSKQGGTDTQYF. CDR3 DNA sequence: TGTGCCAGTAGTAAGCAGGGGGGCACAGATACGCAGTATTTT.